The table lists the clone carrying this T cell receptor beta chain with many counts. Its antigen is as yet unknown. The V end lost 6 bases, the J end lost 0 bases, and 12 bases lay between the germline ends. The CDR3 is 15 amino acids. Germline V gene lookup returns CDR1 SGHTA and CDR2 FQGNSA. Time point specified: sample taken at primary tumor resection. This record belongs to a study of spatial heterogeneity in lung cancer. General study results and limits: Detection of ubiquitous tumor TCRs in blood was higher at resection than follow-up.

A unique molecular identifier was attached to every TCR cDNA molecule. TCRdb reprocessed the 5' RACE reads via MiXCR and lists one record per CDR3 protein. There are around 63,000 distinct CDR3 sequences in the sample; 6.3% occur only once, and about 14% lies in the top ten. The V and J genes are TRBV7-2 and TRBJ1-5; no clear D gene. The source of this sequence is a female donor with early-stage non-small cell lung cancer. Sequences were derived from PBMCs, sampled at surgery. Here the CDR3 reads CASRIVINSNQPQHF. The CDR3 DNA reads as TGTGCCAGCAGAATCGTCATTAATAGCAATCAGCCCCAGCATTTT.